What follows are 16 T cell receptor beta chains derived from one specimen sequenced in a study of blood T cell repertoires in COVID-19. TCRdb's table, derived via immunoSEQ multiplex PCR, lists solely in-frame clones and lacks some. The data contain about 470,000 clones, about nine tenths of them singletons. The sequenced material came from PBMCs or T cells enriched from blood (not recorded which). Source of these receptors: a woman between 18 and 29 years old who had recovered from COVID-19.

CDR3 sequence: CASSFPLSSYNSPLHF. The CDR3 DNA is TGTGCCAGCAGCTTTCCGCTGAGCTCCTATAATTCACCCCTCCACTTT. V usage is TRBV5-5 and J usage is TRBJ1-6, with D uncertain. The germline V gene has CDR1 SGHKS and CDR2 YYEKEE (reference sequence). The length of the CDR3 is 16 residues. V shed 2 bases and J shed 0 bases, with 9 bases lying between them.

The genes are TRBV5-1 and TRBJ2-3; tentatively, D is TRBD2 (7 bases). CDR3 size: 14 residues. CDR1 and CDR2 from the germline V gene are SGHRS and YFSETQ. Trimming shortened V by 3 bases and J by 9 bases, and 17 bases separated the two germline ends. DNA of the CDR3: TGCGCCAGCAGCTCCAGCCAAGGGGGGGACACGCAGTATTTT. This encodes CASSSSQGGDTQYF.

In DNA form, the CDR3 reads TGTGCCAGTATAAAAAGGGGCGGCACAGATACGCAGTATTTT. Translating gives CASIKRGGTDTQYF. The rearrangement links TRBV19 to TRBJ2-3, with a tentative D call TRBD1 (5 bases). Deletions cut 7 bases from V and 1 base from J, with 12 bases between. The germline V gene encodes CDR1 LNHDA and CDR2 SQIVND (reference sequence). The CDR3 is made up of 14 amino acids.

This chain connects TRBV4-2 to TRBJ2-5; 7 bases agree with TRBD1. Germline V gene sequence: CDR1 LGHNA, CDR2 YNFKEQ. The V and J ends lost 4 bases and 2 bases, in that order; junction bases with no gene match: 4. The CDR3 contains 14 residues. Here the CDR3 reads CASSLGTVQETQYF. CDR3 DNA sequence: TGTGCCAGCAGCCTTGGGACAGTACAAGAGACCCAGTACTTC.

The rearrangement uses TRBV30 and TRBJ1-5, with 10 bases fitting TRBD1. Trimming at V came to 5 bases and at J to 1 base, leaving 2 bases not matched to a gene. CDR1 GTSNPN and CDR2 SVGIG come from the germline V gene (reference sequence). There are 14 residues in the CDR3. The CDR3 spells CAWRQGASNQPQHF. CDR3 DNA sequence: TGTGCCTGGCGACAGGGGGCGAGCAATCAGCCCCAGCATTTT.

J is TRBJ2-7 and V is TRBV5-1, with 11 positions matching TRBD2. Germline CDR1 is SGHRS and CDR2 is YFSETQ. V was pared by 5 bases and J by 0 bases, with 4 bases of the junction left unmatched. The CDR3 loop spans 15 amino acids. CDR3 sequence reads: CASSWGLADSYEQYF. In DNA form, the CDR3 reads TGCGCCAGCAGTTGGGGACTAGCGGACTCCTACGAGCAGTACTTC.

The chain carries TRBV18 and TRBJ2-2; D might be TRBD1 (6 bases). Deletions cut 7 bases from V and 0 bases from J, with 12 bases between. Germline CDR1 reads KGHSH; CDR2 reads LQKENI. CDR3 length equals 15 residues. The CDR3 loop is CASYRENSNTGELFF. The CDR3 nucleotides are TGTGCCAGCTACAGGGAAAACTCGAACACCGGGGAGCTGTTTTTT.

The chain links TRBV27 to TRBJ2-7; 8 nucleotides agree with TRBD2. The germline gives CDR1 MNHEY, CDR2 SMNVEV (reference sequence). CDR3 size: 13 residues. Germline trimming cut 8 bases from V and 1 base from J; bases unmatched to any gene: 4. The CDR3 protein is CASGGLGSYEQYF. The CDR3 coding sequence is TGTGCCAGCGGGGGACTAGGATCCTACGAGCAGTACTTC.

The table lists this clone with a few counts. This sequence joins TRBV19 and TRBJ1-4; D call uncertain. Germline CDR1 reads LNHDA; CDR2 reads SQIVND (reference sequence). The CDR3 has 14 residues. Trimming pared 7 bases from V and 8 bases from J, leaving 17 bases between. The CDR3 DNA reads TGTGCCAGTAAGGATGGCGGCCTCCGGGAAAAACTGTTTTTT. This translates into CASKDGGLREKLFF.

Here the CDR3 DNA reads TGTGCCAGCCGGCTAGCGGGGGCCAACACAGATACGCAGTATTTT. This codes for CASRLAGANTDTQYF. This chain uses TRBV2 with TRBJ2-3; the match to TRBD2 covers 10 bases. CDR3 size: 15 residues. Germline CDR1 is SNHLY and CDR2 is FYNNEI. The ends lost 8 bases at V and 2 bases at J; junction bases unmatched: 7.

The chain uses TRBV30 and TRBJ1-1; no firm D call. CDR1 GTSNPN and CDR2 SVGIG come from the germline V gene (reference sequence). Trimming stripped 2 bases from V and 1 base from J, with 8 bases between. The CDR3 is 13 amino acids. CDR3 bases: TGTGCCTGGAGTAGGGAGTGGAACACTGAAGCTTTCTTT. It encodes CAWSREWNTEAFF.

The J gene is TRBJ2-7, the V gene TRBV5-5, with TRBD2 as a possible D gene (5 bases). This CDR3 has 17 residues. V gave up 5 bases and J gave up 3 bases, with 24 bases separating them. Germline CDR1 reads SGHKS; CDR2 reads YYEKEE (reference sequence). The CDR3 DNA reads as TGTGCCAGCAGTTCTGGACTTTTTCCAATCGCCGACTACGAGCAGTACTTC. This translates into CASSSGLFPIADYEQYF.

The CDR3, as DNA: TGTGCCAGCAGCTTAGGACAGGGGGCGAGGAATGAAAAACTGTTTTTT. Residues: CASSLGQGARNEKLFF. V is TRBV7-9 and J is TRBJ1-4, with 10 nucleotides matching TRBD1. Germline V lookup: CDR1 SEHNR, CDR2 FQNEAQ (reference sequence). The V segment lost 1 base and the J segment 5 bases; nucleotides outside the gene matches: 4. CDR3 size: 16 residues.

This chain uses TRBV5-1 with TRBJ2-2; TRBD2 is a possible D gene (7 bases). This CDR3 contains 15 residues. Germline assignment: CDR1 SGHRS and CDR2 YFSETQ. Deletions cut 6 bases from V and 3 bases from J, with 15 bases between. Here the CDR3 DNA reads TGCGCCAGCACCCGCCGGGGGGCGGACACCGGGGAGCTGTTTTTT. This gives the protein CASTRRGADTGELFF.

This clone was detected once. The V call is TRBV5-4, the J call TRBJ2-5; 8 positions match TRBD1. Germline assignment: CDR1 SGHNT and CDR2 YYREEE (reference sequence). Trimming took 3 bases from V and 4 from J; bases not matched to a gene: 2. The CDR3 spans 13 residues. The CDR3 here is CASSSGQGETQYF. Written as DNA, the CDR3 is TGTGCCAGCAGCTCAGGACAGGGAGAGACCCAGTACTTC.

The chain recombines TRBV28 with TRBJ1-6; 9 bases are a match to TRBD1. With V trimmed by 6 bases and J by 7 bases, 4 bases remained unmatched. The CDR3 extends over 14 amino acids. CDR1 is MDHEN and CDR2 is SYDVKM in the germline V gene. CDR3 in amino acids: CASSAGTGNSPLHF. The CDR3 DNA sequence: TGTGCCAGCAGCGCCGGGACAGGGAATTCACCCCTCCACTTT.